These 9 T cell receptor beta chains were sequenced from one sample in a study of regulatory T cells in long-lasting Graves disease. Time point in this sample: persistent/refractory GD, antithyroid drugs over 5 years with positive TRAb. Extracted PBMC RNA gave rise to the TCR library. Arm-PCR of CDR3 regions and iRepertoire HTBI primers were used to build TCR beta libraries. TCRdb independently ran MiXCR on the multiplex PCR reads; one entry per CDR3 protein. In the table there are some 450,000 distinct CDR3 sequences, about 20% of which are singletons. The sample was peripheral blood mononuclear cells (PBMCs), taken when the disease was refractory, from a patient treated with antithyroid drugs. The receptor set was obtained from a female donor with Graves disease.

This clonotype has more than one count but fewer than ten. The chain uses TRBV10-3 and TRBJ1-2; TRBD1 might be the D (6 bases). Germline V lookup: CDR1 ENHRY, CDR2 SYGVKD. The CDR3 runs 15 residues. Trimming took 4 bases from V and 0 from J, leaving 12 bases between them. The chain's CDR3 is CAISVDRYTNYGYTF. The CDR3 coding sequence is TGTGCCATCAGTGTGGACAGATATACTAACTATGGCTACACCTTC.

The V and J genes are TRBV20-1 and TRBJ1-1; D is possibly TRBD1 (5 bases). Germline V gene lookup returns CDR1 DFQATT and CDR2 SNEGSKA (reference sequence). CDR3 length equals 13 residues. V dropped 6 bases and J dropped 5 bases, with 16 bases sitting between them. In DNA form, the CDR3 reads TGCAGTGCGGGGAGGGGTACAAGGACTGAAGCTTTCTTT. This gives the protein CSAGRGTRTEAFF.

This sequence joins TRBV6-1 and TRBJ1-5; TRBD1 might be the D (5 bases). This CDR3 contains 13 residues. V lost 4 bases, J lost 7 bases, and 11 bases lay in between. CDR1 MNHNS and CDR2 SASEGT come from the germline V gene. CDR3 in amino acids: CASSGASGQPQHF. For the CDR3, the DNA is TGTGCCAGCAGTGGAGCTTCAGGGCAGCCCCAGCATTTT.

The genes are TRBV7-2 and TRBJ1-6; D call uncertain. The CDR3 runs to 16 residues. V dropped 4 bases and J dropped 7 bases, with 17 bases sitting between them. Germline V lookup: CDR1 SGHTA, CDR2 FQGNSA. DNA for the CDR3: TGTGCCAGCAGCTCCCGTAGGACGGCGAGGAATTCACCCCTCCACTTT. It codes for CASSSRRTARNSPLHF.

This clonotype showed up many times. CDR3 bases: TGTGCCAGCAAGACCCGGTCCAGCTCCTACGAGCAGTACTTC. It is translated as CASKTRSSSYEQYF. J is TRBJ2-7 and V is TRBV28; D is ambiguous. Germline V CDR1 and CDR2: MDHEN, SYDVKM. V dropped 7 bases and J dropped 0 bases, with 13 bases sitting between them. This CDR3 contains 14 residues. Full variable domain (missing parts from reference TRBV28 and TRBJ2-7): DVKVTQSSRYLVKRTGEKVFLECVQDMDHENMFWYRQDPGLGLRLIYFSYDVKMKEKGDIPEGYSVSREKKERFSLILESASTNQTSMYLCASKTRSSSYEQYFGPGTRLTVT.

With regard to this clonotype: A read error may explain this, as a much larger clone is one base away. The rearrangement links TRBV24-1 to TRBJ2-5, with D possibly called TRBD1 or TRBD2 (7 bases each). Germline V gives CDR1 KGHDR, CDR2 SFDVKD. The CDR3 totals 15 residues. The CDR3 spells CATGDFRGGQETQYF. The CDR3 DNA reads TGTGCCACCGGTGATTTCAGGGGGGGCCAAGAGACCCAGTACTTC.

This sequence joins TRBV19 and TRBJ1-5, with D possibly TRBD1 on 5 matching bases. This CDR3 has 12 residues. V lost 6 bases and J 7 bases, leaving 10 bases between the germline ends. CDR1 is LNHDA, CDR2 SQIVND, per germline (reference sequence). The CDR3 DNA follows: TGTGCCAGTAGCATTTGGGGGCAGCCCCAGCATTTT. It codes for CASSIWGQPQHF.

This clonotype was found a few times. The rearrangement joins TRBV5-1 to TRBJ1-1, with TRBD1 matching over 10 bases. V was pared by 0 bases and J by 2 bases, with 7 bases of the junction left unmatched. The germline V gene has CDR1 SGHRS and CDR2 YFSETQ. CDR3 length: 17 residues. Here the CDR3 DNA reads TGCGCCAGCAGCTTGGAAGGGACAGGGGTGTCTAACACTGAAGCTTTCTTT. Encoded protein: CASSLEGTGVSNTEAFF.

This sequence joins TRBV29-1 and TRBJ2-1, with D tentatively TRBD2 (7 bases). The germline gives CDR1 SQVTM, CDR2 ANQGSEA. CDR3 size: 18 residues. V lost 4 bases and J lost 9, with 31 bases in between. CDR3 DNA sequence: TGCAGCGTTGGATTGTTTAGGCTAGCGGAGAGAGGGGGAGGTGAGCAGTTCTTC. This gives the protein CSVGLFRLAERGGGEQFF.